Listed below are T cell receptor beta chains from one sample, sequenced in a study of shared clonotypes between healthy human individuals. The repertoire was sequenced with immunoSEQ multiplex PCR; TCRdb's copy has only in-frame clones and lacks some. The sample lists about 1.5 million clones; roughly 96% were seen once. Sequencing used naive CD4+ T cells sorted from blood. The receptors were gathered from a young man in good health. Both conserved end residues are part of each CDR3. D genes are given only for firm matches. Clone sizes are given selectively: once, few, many, or a class where the clone is expanded.

clone_size	v_call	d_call	j_call	cdr3_aa	cdr3_nt
-	TRBV10-2	-	TRBJ1-4	CASSESAIIFF	TGCGCCAGCAGTGAGTCGGCGATAATATTTTTT
-	TRBV6-5	-	TRBJ2-4	CASRFSGLAKNIQYF	TGTGCCAGCAGGTTCTCGGGTTTAGCCAAAAACATTCAGTACTTC
-	TRBV6-4	-	TRBJ1-1	CASSEQRGTEAFF	TGTGCCAGCAGTGAGCAAAGGGGCACTGAAGCTTTCTTT
-	TRBV5-1	-	TRBJ2-2	CASSLASNTGELFF	TGCGCCAGCAGCTTGGCCTCGAACACCGGGGAGCTGTTTTTT
-	TRBV18	-	TRBJ1-1	CASSFGRNTEAFF	TGTGCCAGCTCATTCGGACGGAACACTGAAGCTTTCTTT
-	TRBV9	-	TRBJ2-5	CASSVGGGASQETQYF	TGTGCCAGCAGCGTAGGGGGAGGAGCCAGCCAAGAGACCCAGTACTTC
-	TRBV5-1	TRBD2	TRBJ2-7	CASSLEAGGNLQYF	TGCGCCAGCAGCTTAGAGGCGGGAGGTAATCTGCAGTACTTC
-	TRBV18	TRBD1	TRBJ1-5	CASSQTGQGFGNQPQHF	TGTGCCAGCTCACAAACGGGACAGGGGTTCGGCAATCAGCCCCAGCATTTT
-	TRBV28	TRBD1	TRBJ1-2	CASSLDRGYGYTF	TGTGCCAGCAGTCTCGACAGGGGCTATGGCTACACCTTC
-	TRBV25-1	-	TRBJ2-3	CASSVLDTQYF	TGTGCCAGCAGTGTTTTAGATACGCAGTATTTT
-	TRBV28	-	TRBJ2-5	CASSFGGREGETQYF	TGTGCCAGCAGTTTTGGGGGCAGGGAGGGTGAGACCCAGTACTTC
-	TRBV2	-	TRBJ2-7	CASKNTVPKGEQYF	TGTGCCAGCAAAAACACAGTTCCAAAGGGCGAGCAGTACTTC
once	TRBV18	-	TRBJ1-2	CASSLLISVPAHLGNYGYTF	-
-	TRBV27	-	TRBJ2-1	CASSFESGSYNEQFF	TGTGCCAGCAGTTTCGAGTCAGGGAGCTACAATGAGCAGTTCTTC
once	TRBV21-1	-	TRBJ2-2	CASSHTKGPGELFF	TGTGCCAGCAGCCATACTAAGGGCCCCGGGGAGCTGTTTTTT
-	TRBV5-6	-	TRBJ2-1	CASSLVWAEEVSYNEQFF	TGTGCCAGCAGCTTGGTTTGGGCGGAGGAGGTGTCCTACAATGAGCAGTTCTTC
-	TRBV19	TRBD2	TRBJ2-7	CASSNLAGGYEQYF	TGTGCCAGTAGTAACCTAGCGGGGGGCTACGAGCAGTACTTC
-	TRBV14	-	TRBJ2-1	CASSQGRGLYNEQFF	TGTGCCAGCAGCCAAGGCAGGGGACTCTACAATGAGCAGTTCTTC
-	TRBV27	-	TRBJ1-1	CASSFDRLPSPEAFF	TGTGCCAGCAGTTTCGACAGGCTACCAAGTCCTGAAGCTTTCTTT
-	TRBV29-1	-	TRBJ2-1	CSVAQESYNEQFF	TGCAGCGTTGCCCAGGAATCCTACAATGAGCAGTTCTTC
-	TRBV7-9	-	TRBJ1-1	CASSLGLFETEAFF	TGTGCCAGCAGCTTAGGGTTATTCGAGACTGAAGCTTTCTTT
-	TRBV9	TRBD2	TRBJ2-1	CASSAEGLADNEQFF	TGTGCCAGCAGCGCAGAGGGACTAGCGGACAATGAGCAGTTCTTC
-	TRBV7-9	-	TRBJ2-7	CASDSVGTYEQYF	TGTGCCAGCGATTCCGTTGGGACCTACGAGCAGTACTTC
-	TRBV4-3	-	TRBJ2-2	CASSQDNRWSGELFF	TGCGCCAGCAGCCAAGATAATCGGTGGTCCGGGGAGCTGTTTTTT
-	TRBV10-2	TRBD2	TRBJ2-1	CATRHSGGTHNEQFF	TGCGCCACCCGACATAGCGGGGGTACCCACAATGAGCAGTTCTTC
-	TRBV5-6	TRBD2	TRBJ2-2	CASSPLTLAGNTGELFF	TGTGCCAGCAGCCCCCTTACGCTAGCGGGTAACACCGGGGAGCTGTTTTTT
-	TRBV5-4	TRBD2	TRBJ2-1	CASSPDLAGGYNEQFF	TGTGCCAGCAGCCCGGACCTAGCGGGAGGATACAATGAGCAGTTCTTC
-	TRBV27	TRBD2	TRBJ2-1	CASSHGLAGNNEQFF	TGTGCCAGCAGTCACGGACTAGCGGGAAACAATGAGCAGTTCTTC
-	TRBV5-1	TRBD1	TRBJ1-1	CASSVTGTGGTEAFF	TGCGCCAGCAGCGTCACCGGGACAGGTGGTACTGAAGCTTTCTTT
-	TRBV10-3	TRBD1	TRBJ2-3	CAISGPGQGGTDTQYF	TGTGCCATCAGTGGGCCGGGACAGGGGGGCACAGATACGCAGTATTTT
once	TRBV25-1	-	TRBJ1-2	CASSPPGVRTNYGYTF	TGTGCCAGCAGTCCACCCGGAGTCCGGACTAACTATGGCTACACCTTC
-	TRBV5-1	-	TRBJ1-4	CASSSQGSSNEKLFF	TGCGCCAGCAGCTCGCAGGGTAGCTCTAATGAAAAACTGTTTTTT
-	TRBV5-1	-	TRBJ2-2	CASSLQTGANTGELFF	TGCGCCAGCAGCTTACAGACTGGGGCGAACACCGGGGAGCTGTTTTTT
-	TRBV27	TRBD1	TRBJ1-5	CASSVYRGSSNQPQHF	TGTGCCAGCAGTGTATACAGGGGATCTAGCAATCAGCCCCAGCATTTT
-	TRBV6-1	-	TRBJ2-7	CAGRRSSYEQYF	TGTGCCGGACGTCGCTCGTCCTACGAGCAGTACTTC
-	TRBV5-4	TRBD2	TRBJ2-7	CASSLKAGDDEQYF	TGTGCCAGCAGCTTGAAGGCGGGAGACGACGAGCAGTACTTC
-	TRBV28	-	TRBJ1-1	CASSFAFGRLLHTEAFF	TGTGCCAGCAGTTTTGCATTTGGCAGGCTCTTACACACTGAAGCTTTCTTT
-	TRBV30	-	TRBJ1-2	CAWSGVGNYGYTF	TGTGCCTGGAGTGGCGTGGGGAACTATGGCTACACCTTC
-	TRBV15	TRBD2	TRBJ2-3	CATSSYGRATDTQYF	TGTGCCACCAGCAGCTACGGGAGGGCGACAGATACGCAGTATTTT
once	TRBV9	-	TRBJ1-1	CASSDQPNTEAFF	TGTGCCAGCAGCGATCAGCCGAACACTGAAGCTTTCTTT